One sample yielded the 3 T cell receptor beta chains listed below, sequenced in a study of T cell repertoires in cytomegalovirus infection. MiXCR, run by TCRdb on the reads, gives a single entry per CDR3 protein. The sample holds 700,000 to 850,000 distinct CDR3 sequences, 30% to 35% seen once. For these TCRs, the target antigens are not known. The input for sequencing was cultured CD8+ T cells from PBMCs, taken from culture after CMV antigen stimulation. The receptors were sampled from a human donor in good health (CMV status not recorded). Some clones in this sample may be carry-over from other donors' samples.

This clonotype occurred a few times. This chain links TRBV27 with TRBJ2-7, with 8 bases aligning to TRBD1. CDR1 and CDR2 (germline): MNHEY, SMNVEV (reference sequence). The V segment lost 1 base and the J segment 5 bases; nucleotides outside the gene matches: 7. This CDR3 spans 15 amino acids. The CDR3 region has the DNA TGTGCCAGCAGTTTATACCCAGGGGGCAACGACGAGCAGTACTTC. It encodes CASSLYPGGNDEQYF.

This chain connects TRBV12-5 to TRBJ1-2; D gene unclear. V was trimmed by 6 bases and J by 5 bases, leaving 4 bases between them. The CDR3 is 10 amino acids. CDR1 and CDR2 from the germline V gene are LGHNT and FRNRAP. The CDR3 nucleotides are TGTGCTAGTGGACAATATGGCTACACCTTC. Its protein is CASGQYGYTF.

The genes are TRBV12-3 or TRBV12-4 and TRBJ1-2, with unresolved D. V was trimmed by 1 base and J by 4 bases, leaving 13 bases between them. The CDR3 runs 15 residues. CDR3 DNA sequence: TGTGCCAGCAGTTTAGAAATTGGGTCGATCTATGGCTACACCTTC. It encodes CASSLEIGSIYGYTF.